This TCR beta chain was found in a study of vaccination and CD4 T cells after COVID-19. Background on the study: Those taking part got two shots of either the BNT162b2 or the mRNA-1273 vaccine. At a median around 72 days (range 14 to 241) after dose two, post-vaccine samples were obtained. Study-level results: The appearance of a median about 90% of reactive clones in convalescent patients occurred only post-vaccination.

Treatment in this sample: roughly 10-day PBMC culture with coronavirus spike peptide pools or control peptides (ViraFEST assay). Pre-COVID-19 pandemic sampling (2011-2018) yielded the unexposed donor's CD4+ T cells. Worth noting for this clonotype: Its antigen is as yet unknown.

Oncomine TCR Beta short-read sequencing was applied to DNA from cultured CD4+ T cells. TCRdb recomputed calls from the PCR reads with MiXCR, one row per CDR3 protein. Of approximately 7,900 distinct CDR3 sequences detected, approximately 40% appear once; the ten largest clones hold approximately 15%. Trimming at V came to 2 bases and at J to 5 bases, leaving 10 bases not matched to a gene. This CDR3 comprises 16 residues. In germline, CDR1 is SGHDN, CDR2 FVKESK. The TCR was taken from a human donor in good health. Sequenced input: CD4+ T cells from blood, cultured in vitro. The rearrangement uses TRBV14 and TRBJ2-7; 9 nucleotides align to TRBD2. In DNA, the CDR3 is TGTGCCAGCAGCCAAACGGGTAGACTAGCGGCTAACGAGCAGTACTTC. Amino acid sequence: CASSQTGRLAANEQYF.